This TCR beta chain was identified during a study of CD8 T cell repertoires and HIV-1 epitope variants. Study information: Separate wells received one of Twenty-five Gag or Nef variant peptides. Controls included no peptide, Ebola AY9 epitope, and a CMV, EBV, flu pool.

V lost 5 bases and J lost 3, with 7 bases in between. The CDR3 sequence is 12 residues long. CDR1 is MNHEY, CDR2 SMNVEV, per germline (reference sequence). On the immunoSEQ platform, TCR beta CDR3s were sequenced at survey depth. Assay used: immunoSEQ multiplex PCR; TCRdb lists only in-frame clones, some missing. The sample comprises tens of thousands of clones, 74% of which are singletons, and roughly 24% rests with the top ten. The gene calls are TRBV27 and TRBJ1-2; D ambiguous. This clonotype was sampled from a male donor with HIV. Sequencing was carried out using uncultured baseline CD8+ T cells from peripheral blood mononuclear cells (PBMCs). Here the CDR3 DNA reads TGTGCCAGCAGTCCGGACTACTATGGCTACACCTTC. Protein sequence: CASSPDYYGYTF.